What follows describes a single T cell receptor beta chain. These data belong to a study of T cell changes during pregnancy in multiple sclerosis. This table comes from immunoSEQ multiplex PCR, and its TCRdb copy is limited to in-frame clones, with some not included. The data show more than 40,000 clones, with roughly 93% seen just once and less than 5% held by the top ten. Trimming removed 0 bases from V and 4 bases from J, with 8 bases in between. CDR1 SGHRS and CDR2 YFSETQ come from the germline V gene. The CDR3 sequence is 14 residues long. The source of this sequence is a female donor with multiple sclerosis, enrolled in a pregnancy study. The chain uses TRBV5-1 and TRBJ2-1; D remains ambiguous. Sequenced here: CD8+ T cells from peripheral blood mononuclear cells, sampled in the first trimester of pregnancy. The CDR3 protein is CASSLETGYNEQFF. As DNA, the CDR3 is TGCGCCAGCAGCTTGGAAACCGGTTACAATGAGCAGTTCTTC.